This T cell receptor (beta chain) was found in a study of blood T cells in healthy people across ages. Study-wide results and caveats: TCR beta diversity, measured per million T cells, fell in a roughly linear way with age. Among long-lived donors, naive CD4+ cells were more numerous and diversity higher than in aged donors. PBMCs that were unsorted prevented a conclusive naive versus antigen-experienced comparison.

The CDR3 is 13 amino acids. Trimming removed 1 base from V and 5 bases from J, with 7 bases in between. The germline gives CDR1 SEHNR, CDR2 FQNEAQ (reference sequence). This clonotype has a count of ten or more. Antigen specificity is unknown. Next came a second PCR, run for about 7 to 12 cycles, which used a sample-barcoded 5' primer along with a J-beta primer mix. TCRdb processed the 5' RACE reads anew with MiXCR; each CDR3 protein has one entry. The profile covers about 650,000 distinct CDR3 sequences, with roughly half appearing a single time and about 13% taken by the ten largest. The chain joins TRBV7-9 to TRBJ2-3; TRBD1 is a possible D gene (5 bases). The sequenced sample consisted of blood. This TCR was sampled from a woman over 75 in good health. The chain's CDR3 is CASSLVQGDTQYF. As DNA, the CDR3 is TGTGCCAGCAGCTTAGTGCAGGGAGATACGCAGTATTTT.